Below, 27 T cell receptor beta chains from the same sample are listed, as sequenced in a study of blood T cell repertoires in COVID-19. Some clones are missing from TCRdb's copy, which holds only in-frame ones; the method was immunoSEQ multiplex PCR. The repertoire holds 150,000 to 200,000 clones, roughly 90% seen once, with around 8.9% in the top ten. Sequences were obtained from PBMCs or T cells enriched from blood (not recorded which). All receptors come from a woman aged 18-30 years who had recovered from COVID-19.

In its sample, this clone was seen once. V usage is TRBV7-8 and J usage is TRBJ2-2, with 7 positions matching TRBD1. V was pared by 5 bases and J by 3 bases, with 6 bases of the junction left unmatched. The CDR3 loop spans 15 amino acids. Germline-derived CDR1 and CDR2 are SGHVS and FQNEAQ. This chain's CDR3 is CASSPGGQYTGELFF. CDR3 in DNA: TGTGCCAGCAGCCCAGGGGGACAGTACACCGGGGAGCTGTTTTTT.

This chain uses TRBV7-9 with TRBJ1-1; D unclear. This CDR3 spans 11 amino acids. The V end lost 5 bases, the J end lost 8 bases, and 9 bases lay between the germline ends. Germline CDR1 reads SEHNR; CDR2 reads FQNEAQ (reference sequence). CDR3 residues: CASSAITEAFF. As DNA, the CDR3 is TGTGCCAGCAGCGCCATAACAGAAGCTTTCTTT.

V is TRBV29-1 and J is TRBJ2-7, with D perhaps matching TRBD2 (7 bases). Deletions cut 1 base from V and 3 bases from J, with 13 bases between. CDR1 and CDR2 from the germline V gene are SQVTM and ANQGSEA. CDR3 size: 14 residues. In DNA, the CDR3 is TGCAGCGTTGAAGGGTACAGGGAGGGCTACGAGCAGTACTTC. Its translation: CSVEGYREGYEQYF.

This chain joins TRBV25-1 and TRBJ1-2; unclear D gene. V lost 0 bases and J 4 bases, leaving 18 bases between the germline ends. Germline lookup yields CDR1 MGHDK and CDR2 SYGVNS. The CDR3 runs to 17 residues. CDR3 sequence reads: CASSEYTDPGKGYGYTF. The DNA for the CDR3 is TGTGCCAGCAGTGAATATACTGATCCCGGGAAAGGCTATGGCTACACCTTC.

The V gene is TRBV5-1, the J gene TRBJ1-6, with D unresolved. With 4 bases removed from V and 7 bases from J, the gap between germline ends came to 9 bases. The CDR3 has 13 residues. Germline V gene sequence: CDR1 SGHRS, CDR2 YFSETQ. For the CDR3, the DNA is TGCGCCAGCAGCCCTGGAGGGAATTCACCCCTCCACTTT. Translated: CASSPGGNSPLHF.

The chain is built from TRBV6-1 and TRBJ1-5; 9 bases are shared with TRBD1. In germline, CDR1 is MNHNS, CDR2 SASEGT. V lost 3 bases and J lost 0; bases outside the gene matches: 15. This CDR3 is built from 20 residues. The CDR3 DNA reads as TGTGCCAGCAGTGAGGGGGGGGACAGGGCCTCTTCCAATAGCAATCAGCCCCAGCATTTT. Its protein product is CASSEGGDRASSNSNQPQHF.

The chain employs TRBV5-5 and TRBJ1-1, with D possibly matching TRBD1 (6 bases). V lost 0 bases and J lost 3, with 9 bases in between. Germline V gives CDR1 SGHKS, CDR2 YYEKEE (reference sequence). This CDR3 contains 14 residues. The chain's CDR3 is CASSLGRGYTEAFF. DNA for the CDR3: TGTGCCAGCAGCTTGGGCAGGGGTTACACTGAAGCTTTCTTT. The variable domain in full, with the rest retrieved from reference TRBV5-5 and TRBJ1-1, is DAGVTQSPTHLIKTRGQQVTLRCSPISGHKSVSWYQQVLGQGPQFIFQYYEKEERGRGNFPDRFSARQFPNYSSELNVNALLLGDSALYLCASSLGRGYTEAFFGQGTRLTVV.

For the CDR3, the DNA is TGTGCCACCAGTGATTTGGGCATTAACACCGGGGAGCTGTTTTTT. Its protein product is CATSDLGINTGELFF. This rearrangement joins TRBV24-1 to TRBJ2-2; no reliable D call. This CDR3 spans 15 amino acids. V was clipped by 0 bases and J by 2 bases, with 6 bases between them. CDR1 is KGHDR, CDR2 SFDVKD, per germline.

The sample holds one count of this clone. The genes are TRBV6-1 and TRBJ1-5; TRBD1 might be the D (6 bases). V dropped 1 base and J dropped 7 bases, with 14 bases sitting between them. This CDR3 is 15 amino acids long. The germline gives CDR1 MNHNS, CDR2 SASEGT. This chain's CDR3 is CASSEGRGARQPQHF. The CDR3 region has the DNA TGTGCCAGCAGTGAAGGCCGGGGGGCGAGGCAGCCCCAGCATTTT.

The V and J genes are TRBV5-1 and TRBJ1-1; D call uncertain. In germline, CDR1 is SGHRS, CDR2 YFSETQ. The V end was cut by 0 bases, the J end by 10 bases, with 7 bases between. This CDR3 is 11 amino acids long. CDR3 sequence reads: CASSLESRAFF. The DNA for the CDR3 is TGCGCCAGCAGCTTGGAGAGTCGAGCTTTCTTT.

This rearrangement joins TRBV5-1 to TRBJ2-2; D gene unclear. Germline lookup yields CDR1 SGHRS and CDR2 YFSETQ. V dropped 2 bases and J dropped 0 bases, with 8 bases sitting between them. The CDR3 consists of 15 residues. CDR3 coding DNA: TGCGCCAGCAGCTTAAAACATTCGAACACCGGGGAGCTGTTTTTT. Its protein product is CASSLKHSNTGELFF.

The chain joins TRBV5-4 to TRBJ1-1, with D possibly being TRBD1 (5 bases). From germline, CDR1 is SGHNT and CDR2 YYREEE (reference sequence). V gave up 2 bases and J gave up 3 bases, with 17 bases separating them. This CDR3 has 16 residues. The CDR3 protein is CASSFRHLKGDTEAFF. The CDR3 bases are TGTGCCAGCAGCTTTAGGCACCTCAAAGGGGACACTGAAGCTTTCTTT.

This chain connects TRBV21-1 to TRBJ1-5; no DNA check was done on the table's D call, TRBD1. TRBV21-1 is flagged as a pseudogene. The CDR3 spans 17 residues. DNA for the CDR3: TGTGCCAGCAGCAAAGTAGGCGGAGGGGGCGTTTTTCAGCCCCAGCATTTT. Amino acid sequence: CASSKVGGGGVFQPQHF.

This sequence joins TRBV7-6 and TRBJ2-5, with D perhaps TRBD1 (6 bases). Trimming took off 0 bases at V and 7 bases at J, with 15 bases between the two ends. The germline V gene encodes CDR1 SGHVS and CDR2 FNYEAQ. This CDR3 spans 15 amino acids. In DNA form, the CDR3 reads TGTGCCAGCAGCTTAGCGGTGGGGCAGGGGACGACCCAGTACTTC. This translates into CASSLAVGQGTTQYF.

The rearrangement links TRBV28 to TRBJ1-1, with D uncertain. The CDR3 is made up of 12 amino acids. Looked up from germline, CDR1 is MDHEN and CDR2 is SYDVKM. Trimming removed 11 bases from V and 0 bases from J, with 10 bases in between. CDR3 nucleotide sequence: TGTGCCGCGACGGGATTGAACACTGAAGCTTTCTTT. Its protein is CAATGLNTEAFF. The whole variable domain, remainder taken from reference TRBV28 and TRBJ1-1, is DVKVTQSSRYLVKRTGEKVFLECVQDMDHENMFWYRQDPGLGLRLIYFSYDVKMKEKGDIPEGYSVSREKKERFSLILESASTNQTSMYLCAATGLNTEAFFGQGTRLTVV.

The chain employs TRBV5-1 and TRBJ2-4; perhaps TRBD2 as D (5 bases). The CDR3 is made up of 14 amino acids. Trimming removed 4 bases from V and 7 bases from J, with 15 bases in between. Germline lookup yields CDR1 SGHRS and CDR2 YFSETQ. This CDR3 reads CASSLGDRGNIQYF. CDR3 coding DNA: TGCGCCAGCAGCCTCGGTGATCGAGGGAACATTCAGTACTTC.

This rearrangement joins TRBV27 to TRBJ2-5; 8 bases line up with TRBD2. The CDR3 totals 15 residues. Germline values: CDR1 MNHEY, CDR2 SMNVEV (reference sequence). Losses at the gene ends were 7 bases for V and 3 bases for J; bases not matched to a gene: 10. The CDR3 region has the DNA TGTGCCAGCACCATCTGGCGGGGGGCCAAAGAGACCCAGTACTTC. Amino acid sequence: CASTIWRGAKETQYF.

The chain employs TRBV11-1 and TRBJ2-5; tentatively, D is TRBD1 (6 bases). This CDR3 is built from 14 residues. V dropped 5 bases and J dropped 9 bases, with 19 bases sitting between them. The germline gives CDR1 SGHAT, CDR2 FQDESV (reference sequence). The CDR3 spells CASSANGNRVSQYF. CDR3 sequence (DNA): TGTGCCAGCAGCGCCAACGGCAACAGGGTGTCCCAGTACTTC.

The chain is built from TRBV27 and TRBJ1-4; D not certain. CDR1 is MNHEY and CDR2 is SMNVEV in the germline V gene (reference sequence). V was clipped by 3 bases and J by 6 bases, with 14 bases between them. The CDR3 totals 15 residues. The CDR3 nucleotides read TGTGCCAGCAGTTTTTCGGGGAGGTTTTATGAAAAACTGTTTTTT. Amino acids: CASSFSGRFYEKLFF.

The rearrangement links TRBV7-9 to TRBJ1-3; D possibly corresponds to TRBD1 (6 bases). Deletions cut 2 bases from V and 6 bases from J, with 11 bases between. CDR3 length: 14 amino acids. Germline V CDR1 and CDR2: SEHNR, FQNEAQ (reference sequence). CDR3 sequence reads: CASSLQGIENTIYF. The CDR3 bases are TGTGCCAGCAGCTTACAGGGGATAGAAAACACCATATATTTT.

The CDR3: CASSSIGQGATEAFF. CDR3 in DNA: TGTGCCAGCAGCTCTATAGGACAGGGGGCTACTGAAGCTTTCTTT. The rearrangement joins TRBV7-9 to TRBJ1-1; 11 bases fit TRBD1. The ends lost 4 bases at V and 5 bases at J; junction bases unmatched: 6. CDR1 is SEHNR and CDR2 is FQNEAQ in the germline V gene (reference sequence). The CDR3 has 15 residues.

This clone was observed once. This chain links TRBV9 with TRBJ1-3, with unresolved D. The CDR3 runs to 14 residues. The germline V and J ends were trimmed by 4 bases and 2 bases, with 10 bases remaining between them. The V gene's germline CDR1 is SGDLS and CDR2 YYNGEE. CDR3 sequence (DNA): TGTGCCAGCAGCCTCGGGGATACTGGAAACACCATATATTTT. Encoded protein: CASSLGDTGNTIYF.

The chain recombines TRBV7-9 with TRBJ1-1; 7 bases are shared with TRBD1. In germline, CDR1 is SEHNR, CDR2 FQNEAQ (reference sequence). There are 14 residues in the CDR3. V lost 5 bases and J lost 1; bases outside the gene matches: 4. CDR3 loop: CASSGGQKNTEAFF. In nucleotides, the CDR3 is TGTGCCAGCAGCGGGGGACAGAAGAACACTGAAGCTTTCTTT.

The CDR3 DNA follows: TGTGCCAGCATTCCTTCGGGGGGGTTTGATGAGCAGTTCTTC. Protein sequence: CASIPSGGFDEQFF. The rearrangement joins TRBV27 to TRBJ2-1; 8 nucleotides line up with TRBD2. J gave up 8 bases and V 7 bases, and 10 bases lay outside the gene matches. The CDR3 sequence is 14 residues long. Germline V CDR1 and CDR2: MNHEY, SMNVEV (reference sequence).

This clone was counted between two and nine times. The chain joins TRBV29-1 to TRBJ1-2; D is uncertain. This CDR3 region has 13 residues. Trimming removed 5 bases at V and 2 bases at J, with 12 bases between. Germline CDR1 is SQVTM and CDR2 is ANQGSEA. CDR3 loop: CSVLGRGNYGYTF. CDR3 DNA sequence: TGCAGCGTTCTGGGCCGAGGGAACTATGGCTACACCTTC. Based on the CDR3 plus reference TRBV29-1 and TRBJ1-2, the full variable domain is SAVISQKPSRDICQRGTSLTIQCQVDSQVTMMFWYRQQPGQSLTLIATANQGSEATYESGFVIDKFPISRPNLTFSTLTVSNMSPEDSSIYLCSVLGRGNYGYTFGSGTRLTVV.

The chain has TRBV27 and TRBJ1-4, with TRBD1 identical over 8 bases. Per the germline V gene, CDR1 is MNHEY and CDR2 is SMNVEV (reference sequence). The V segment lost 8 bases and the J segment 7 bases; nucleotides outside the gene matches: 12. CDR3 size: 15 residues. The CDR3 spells CASQNPGQGREKLFF. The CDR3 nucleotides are TGTGCCAGCCAGAATCCAGGACAGGGTCGTGAAAAACTGTTTTTT.

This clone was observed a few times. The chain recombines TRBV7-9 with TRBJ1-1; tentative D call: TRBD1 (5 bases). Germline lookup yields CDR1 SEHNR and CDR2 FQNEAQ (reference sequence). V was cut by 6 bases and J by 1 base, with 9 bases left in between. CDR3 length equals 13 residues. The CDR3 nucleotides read TGTGCCAGCAGTCCAACAGGGAACACTGAAGCTTTCTTT. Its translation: CASSPTGNTEAFF.